The clone carrying this T cell receptor (beta chain) was detected once. These data come from a study of T cells in tuberculosis. Looking at the study overall: CD1B tetramers identified T cells specific for mycobacterial lipid GMM. General observations from the study: Low-affinity CD1B-GMM tetramer-binding T cells may have been missed.

Thawed, overnight-rested PBMC were stained with GMM-loaded CD1B tetramer, viability dye and anti-CD3, then sorted. The lipid loaded on the CD1B tetramers was C32 glucose monomycolate from Rhodococcus equi. PBMC for tetramer sorting were first depleted of CD14-expressing monocytes. From each donor, about 92,000 tetramer-negative cells were sorted. Trimming took off 4 bases at V and 3 bases at J, with 13 bases between the two ends. Looked up from germline, CDR1 is SNHLY and CDR2 is FYNNEI. The CDR3 extends over 15 amino acids. Data came from immunoSEQ multiplex PCR; TCRdb stores just in-frame clones and leaves some out. The sample holds 85,000 to 90,000 clones, roughly 93% seen once.

This TCR derives from an adult woman with latent tuberculosis. The specimen sequenced was CD1b-GMM tetramer-negative cells sorted from PBMCs. The V call is TRBV2, the J call TRBJ2-1; possibly TRBD1 for D (5 bases). This chain's CDR3 is CASSGGRAIYNEQFF. The CDR3 DNA follows: TGTGCCAGCAGTGGGGGCAGGGCCATCTACAATGAGCAGTTCTTC.